Described below is a single T cell receptor (beta chain) sequence and its context. Followed over time, Seattle patients had been enrolled while infection was active. These data come from a study of blood T cell repertoires in COVID-19. As for the study in general: The United States, Italy and Spain were the sources of the acute and convalescent COVID-19 samples. PBMCs, B-cell-depleted T cells, or T cells provided the cDNA or gDNA that made up the material.

CDR3 size: 15 residues. Trimming at V came to 5 bases and at J to 6 bases, leaving 9 bases not matched to a gene. Germline V lookup: CDR1 MNHNY, CDR2 SVGAGI (reference sequence). Authors' data handling: Reference gene primer amplification gave nucleated cell count estimates. Data came from immunoSEQ multiplex PCR; TCRdb stores just in-frame clones and leaves some out. V and J calls plus clone size are reproduced from that table; the DNA served to infer D and trimming. This sample has more than 250,000 clones, with approximately 90% found just once. The chain combines TRBV6-6 with TRBJ2-1, with 8 bases matching TRBD2. This clonotype was obtained from a woman aged 30 to 39 with COVID-19, enrolled during active disease. The specimen sequenced was peripheral blood. The DNA for the CDR3 is TGTGCCAGCAGTCCCGGGACTAGTGGTGTCAATGAGCAGTTCTTC. Translation gives CASSPGTSGVNEQFF.